These 23 T cell receptor beta chains were all obtained from the same sample, sequenced in a study of blood T cell repertoires in COVID-19. Produced via immunoSEQ multiplex PCR; TCRdb's table is partial and in-frame only. The table includes roughly 97,000 clones, approximately 84% detected once. The sample consisted of peripheral blood. These receptors all stem from a man in his sixties with acute or convalescent COVID-19.

The chain's CDR3 is CASSRLSLGEQFF. The CDR3 bases are TGTGCCAGCAGCCGCCTTTCTCTCGGTGAGCAGTTCTTC. The V gene is TRBV3-1 (or the pseudogene TRBV3-2), the J gene TRBJ2-1; no definite D call. This CDR3 spans 13 amino acids. The V gene lost 4 bases and the J gene lost 9 bases, with 13 bases spanning the gap. The germline V gene encodes CDR1 LGHDT and CDR2 YNNKEL (reference sequence).

The chain carries TRBV5-4 and TRBJ2-1, with 8 nucleotides matching TRBD1. CDR3 length equals 14 residues. The J segment lost 4 bases and the V segment lost 0 bases, leaving 0 bases of the junction unmatched. CDR1 and CDR2 (germline): SGHNT, YYREEE (reference sequence). CDR3 sequence reads: CASSLGQGYNEQFF. The CDR3 region has the DNA TGTGCCAGCAGCTTGGGACAGGGGTACAATGAGCAGTTCTTC.

This chain's CDR3 is CASSSRTGSNQPQHF. The CDR3 nucleotides are TGTGCCAGCAGTTCGCGGACAGGTTCTAATCAGCCCCAGCATTTT. The V call is TRBV6-6, the J call TRBJ1-5; 7 bases map to TRBD1. The germline V gene encodes CDR1 MNHNY and CDR2 SVGAGI (reference sequence). Trimming cost V 4 bases and J 4 bases; bases outside gene matches: 7. This CDR3 is 15 amino acids long.

The chain carries TRBV24-1 and TRBJ1-5; TRBD1 might be the D (6 bases). This CDR3 comprises 15 residues. Germline values: CDR1 KGHDR, CDR2 SFDVKD. Trimming took 3 bases from V and 3 from J, leaving 11 bases between them. The CDR3 sequence is CATSDQDSFNQPQHF. The CDR3 nucleotides read TGTGCCACCAGTGATCAGGACAGCTTCAATCAGCCCCAGCATTTT.

J is TRBJ2-4 and V is TRBV7-8; D may be TRBD2 (5 bases). Germline CDR1 reads SGHVS; CDR2 reads FQNEAQ. This CDR3 is built from 15 residues. V lost 5 bases and J lost 2, with 13 bases in between. CDR3: CASSLDLATKNIQYF. In DNA, the CDR3 is TGTGCCAGCAGCCTGGATCTAGCAACCAAAAACATTCAGTACTTC.

The chain has TRBV6-5 and TRBJ2-1, with D possibly matching TRBD2 (8 bases). Trimming removed 4 bases from V and 4 bases from J, with 14 bases in between. Germline V gives CDR1 MNHEY, CDR2 SVGAGI. This CDR3 is built from 15 residues. CDR3 amino acids: CASSLAGTDYNEQFF. In DNA, the CDR3 is TGTGCCAGCAGTTTAGCGGGGACAGATTACAATGAGCAGTTCTTC.

This clone came up once. The DNA of the CDR3 is TGCGCCAGCAGCTTCGACTCCGCCTACGAGCAGTACTTC. Translated, it gives CASSFDSAYEQYF. V is TRBV5-1 and J is TRBJ2-7; D gene uncertain. V lost 2 bases, J lost 2 bases, and 8 bases lay in between. Germline V lookup: CDR1 SGHRS, CDR2 YFSETQ. The CDR3 totals 13 residues.

This chain uses TRBV5-1 with TRBJ1-6, with 8 bases fitting TRBD1. V lost 0 bases and J lost 7; bases outside the gene matches: 3. The CDR3 runs 15 residues. CDR1 is SGHRS and CDR2 is YFSETQ in the germline V gene. In nucleotides, the CDR3 is TGCGCCAGCAGCTTGGCACAGGGGGAAAATTCACCCCTCCACTTT. This sequence encodes CASSLAQGENSPLHF.

The chain combines TRBV19 with TRBJ1-4, with TRBD1 matching 9 bases. Germline trimming cut 8 bases from V and 7 bases from J; bases unmatched to any gene: 5. The CDR3 consists of 13 residues. Germline V CDR1 and CDR2: LNHDA, SQIVND (reference sequence). The DNA for the CDR3 is TGTGCCAGTTCCGGGACAGGGCCTGAAAAACTGTTTTTT. It translates to CASSGTGPEKLFF. Full variable domain (outside the CDR3, taken from reference TRBV19 and TRBJ1-4): DGGITQSPKYLFRKEGQNVTLSCEQNLNHDAMYWYRQDPGQGLRLIYYSQIVNDFQKGDIAEGYSVSREKKESFPLTVTSAQKNPTAFYLCASSGTGPEKLFFGSGTQLSVL.

The chain uses TRBV28 and TRBJ1-6; a weak D match, TRBD1 (6 bases). The V end was cut by 6 bases, the J end by 3 bases, with 12 bases between. Germline V gene data show CDR1 as MDHEN and CDR2 as SYDVKM. This CDR3 region has 15 residues. The DNA for the CDR3 is TGTGCCAGCAGAAATGACAGGAACTATAATTCACCCCTCCACTTT. It specifies CASRNDRNYNSPLHF.

This chain links TRBV5-4 with TRBJ2-5; 8 bases are shared with TRBD1. The CDR3 has 17 amino acids. Trimming took 4 bases from V and 3 from J; bases not matched to a gene: 14. Germline V gene data show CDR1 as SGHNT and CDR2 as YYREEE (reference sequence). CDR3 coding DNA: TGTGCCAGCAGCCCTACCTCAGCCCTGACAGGGGAAGAGACCCAGTACTTC. Its translation is CASSPTSALTGEETQYF.

This sequence joins TRBV11-2 and TRBJ2-1; the D gene is possibly TRBD2 (5 bases). The CDR3 totals 19 residues. Germline V lookup: CDR1 SGHAT, CDR2 FQNNGV. V lost 0 bases and J lost 0, with 18 bases in between. In nucleotides, the CDR3 is TGTGCCAGCAGCTTAGATCATCGGGGAGTCCTGAGCTCCTACAATGAGCAGTTCTTC. Amino acids: CASSLDHRGVLSSYNEQFF.

This clone has a single count. The chain combines TRBV20-1 with TRBJ1-5; 9 bases match TRBD1. The CDR3 runs 21 residues. CDR1 DFQATT and CDR2 SNEGSKA come from the germline V gene (reference sequence). Trimming cost V 3 bases and J 4 bases; bases outside gene matches: 25. Here the CDR3 reads CSASPFHYGDRDSRRNQPQHF. CDR3 coding DNA: TGCAGTGCTAGTCCTTTTCATTACGGGGACAGGGACTCTCGCCGGAATCAGCCCCAGCATTTT.

V is TRBV3-1 (or the pseudogene TRBV3-2) and J is TRBJ2-1; perhaps TRBD2 as D (5 bases). There are 15 residues in the CDR3. V was pared by 1 base and J by 6 bases, with 13 bases between. Germline lookup yields CDR1 LGHDT and CDR2 YNNKEL (reference sequence). CDR3 in DNA: TGTGCCAGCAGCCAAGTCACCACGGGATTCAATGAGCAGTTCTTC. Translation gives CASSQVTTGFNEQFF.

The chain carries TRBV12-3 or TRBV12-4 and TRBJ1-5; D gene ambiguous. V lost 3 bases and J 5 bases, leaving 8 bases between the germline ends. This CDR3 has 13 residues. The CDR3, as DNA: TGTGCCAGCAGTTTGCGGGTGGATCAGCCCCAGCATTTT. Translating it yields CASSLRVDQPQHF.

The rearrangement uses TRBV7-2 and TRBJ1-2; tentatively, D is TRBD1 (5 bases). Germline V gene data show CDR1 as SGHTA and CDR2 as FQGNSA. V lost 4 bases and J 7 bases, leaving 13 bases between the germline ends. The CDR3 length is 13 residues. CDR3 amino acids: CASSSVGGGGYTF. In DNA form, the CDR3 reads TGTGCCAGCAGCTCCGTTGGGGGGGGTGGCTACACCTTC. The full variable domain, in which reference TRBV7-2 and TRBJ1-2 provide the parts outside the CDR3, is GAGVSQSPSNKVTEKGKDVELRCDPISGHTALYWYRQSLGQGLEFLIYFQGNSAPDKSGLPSDRFSAERTGGSVSTLTIQRTQQEDSAVYLCASSSVGGGGYTFGSGTRLTVV.

V gene TRBV4-1 combines with J gene TRBJ1-6, with 7 bases lining up with TRBD1. Germline V CDR1 and CDR2: MGHRA, YSYEKL. With 6 bases clipped from V and 10 bases from J, the junction kept 15 bases outside the gene matches. The CDR3 consists of 16 residues. CDR3 nucleotide sequence: TGCGCCAGCAGAAATGTCGGGGCAGGGGGACGGTCACCCCTCCACTTT. Protein: CASRNVGAGGRSPLHF.

The chain employs TRBV5-1 and TRBJ2-5; D unclear. V dropped 0 bases and J dropped 2 bases, with 17 bases sitting between them. The CDR3 totals 17 residues. Germline V lookup: CDR1 SGHRS, CDR2 YFSETQ. CDR3 residues: CASSLVFGGQAQETQYF. The CDR3 region has the DNA TGCGCCAGCAGCTTGGTATTTGGTGGCCAGGCACAAGAGACCCAGTACTTC.

This chain links TRBV19 with TRBJ2-7; D remains unclear. V lost 6 bases and J 1 base, leaving 13 bases between the germline ends. Germline CDR1 and CDR2: LNHDA and SQIVND (reference sequence). The CDR3 spans 14 residues. The CDR3 reads CASSHRSYSYEQYF. CDR3 coding DNA: TGTGCCAGTAGCCATCGGAGTTATTCCTACGAGCAGTACTTC.

This clone was seen once. J is TRBJ2-2 and V is TRBV19; 9 bases map to TRBD1. Germline-derived CDR1 and CDR2 are LNHDA and SQIVND (reference sequence). This CDR3 has 14 amino acids. Germline trimming cut 3 bases from V and 5 bases from J; bases unmatched to any gene: 1. The CDR3 protein is CASSMTGGTGELFF. The CDR3 bases are TGTGCCAGTAGTATGACAGGGGGGACCGGGGAGCTGTTTTTT.

The chain couples TRBV25-1 to TRBJ1-3, with D unclear. The CDR3 is made up of 16 amino acids. Per germline, CDR1 MGHDK and CDR2 SYGVNS. V lost 5 bases and J 3 bases, leaving 17 bases between the germline ends. The CDR3 DNA sequence: TGTGCCAGCAGTAGGAGCGTCGGCGGTTATGGAAACACCATATATTTT. It translates to CASSRSVGGYGNTIYF.

This chain uses TRBV7-9 with TRBJ1-3, with 7 bases fitting TRBD1. This CDR3 has 15 amino acids. V was clipped by 2 bases and J by 4 bases; unmatched bases: 5. Germline assignment: CDR1 SEHNR and CDR2 FQNEAQ (reference sequence). CDR3 DNA: TGTGCCAGCAGCTTACCAACAGGGGTCGGAAACACCATATATTTT. Its protein is CASSLPTGVGNTIYF. The full variable domain, with the rest looked up from reference TRBV7-9 and TRBJ1-3, is DTGVSQNPRHKITKRGQNVTFRCDPISEHNRLYWYRQTLGQGPEFLTYFQNEAQLEKSRLLSDRFSAERPKGSFSTLEIQRTEQGDSAMYLCASSLPTGVGNTIYFGEGSWLTVV.

The chain couples TRBV6-6 to TRBJ2-5; D is unresolved. Germline V gene lookup returns CDR1 MNHNY and CDR2 SVGAGI (reference sequence). V was shortened by 7 bases and J by 5 bases, with 5 bases between the two germline ends. The CDR3 is 10 amino acids. CDR3 sequence (DNA): TGTGCCAGCATGCGGGAGACCCAGTACTTC. Translation gives CASMRETQYF.